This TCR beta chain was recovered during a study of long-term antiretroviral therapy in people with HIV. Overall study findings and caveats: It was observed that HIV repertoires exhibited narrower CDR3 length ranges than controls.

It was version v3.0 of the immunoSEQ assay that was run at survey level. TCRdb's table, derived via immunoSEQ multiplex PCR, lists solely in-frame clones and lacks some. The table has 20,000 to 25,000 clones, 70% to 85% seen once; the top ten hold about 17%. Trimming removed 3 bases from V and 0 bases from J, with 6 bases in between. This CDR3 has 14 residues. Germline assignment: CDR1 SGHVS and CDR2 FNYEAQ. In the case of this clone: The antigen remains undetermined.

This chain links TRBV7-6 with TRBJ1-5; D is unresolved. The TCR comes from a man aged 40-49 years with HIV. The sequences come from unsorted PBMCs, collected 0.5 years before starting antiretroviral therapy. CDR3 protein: CASSLWPSNQPQHF. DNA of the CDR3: TGTGCCAGCAGCTTGTGGCCTAGCAATCAGCCCCAGCATTTT.